These T cell receptor beta chains were read from a single sample in a study of T cells in Graves' hyperthyroidism and ophthalmopathy. TCRdb re-analysed the multiplex PCR reads in MiXCR, keeping a single row per CDR3 protein. The sample carries about 640,000 distinct CDR3 sequences, roughly 15% recorded once. Sequencing input: blood. All receptors derive from a woman aged 50 to 65 with Graves' ophthalmopathy. Each CDR3 is given with its conserved first and last residue. D genes are given only for firm matches. A row's size may be missing; if present it is once, few, many or a size class.

V	size	J	D	DNA	CDR3
TRBV5-8	many	TRBJ1-1	.	TGTGCCAGCAGCTCCAAAGGAGTCTTAGAACCTGAAGCTTTCTTT	CASSSKGVLEPEAFF
TRBV9	few	TRBJ2-1	.	TGTGCCAGCAGCGTATTCGGAGGAGAGTACAATGAGCAGTTCTTC	CASSVFGGEYNEQFF
TRBV7-2	many	TRBJ2-5	TRBD1	TGTGCCAGCAGCTCAAACAGGGGGAAGGAGACCCAGTACTTC	CASSSNRGKETQYF
TRBV10-3	.	TRBJ2-7	TRBD1	TGTGCCACCGGTAGGGACAGGTCTTCCTACGAGCAGTACTTC	CATGRDRSSYEQYF
TRBV28	few	TRBJ2-5	TRBD2	TGTGCCAGCAGTTTATATAATAGAGGGCCTAGCGGGAGTGTTCGAGAGACCCAGTACTTC	CASSLYNRGPSGSVRETQYF
TRBV29-1	few	TRBJ2-5	.	TGCAGCGTTGATCCGGGCTCTAGGGGGGAGACCCAGTACTTC	CSVDPGSRGETQYF
TRBV6-1	few	TRBJ1-4	.	TGTGCCAGCAGTCCCGAACATAGAACTAATGAAAAACTGTTTTTT	CASSPEHRTNEKLFF
TRBV11-2	many	TRBJ1-5	.	TGTGCCAGCAGCTTATCCCCATCTTTCCACCAGCCCCAGCATTTT	CASSLSPSFHQPQHF
TRBV7-2	.	TRBJ2-2	.	TGTGCCAGCAGCCCTTTTCGTCTGGATAACACCGGGGAGCTGTTTTTT	CASSPFRLDNTGELFF
TRBV19	once	TRBJ1-1	.	TGTGCCAGTAGTATAGATGGGGGTACCACTGAAGCTTTCTTT	CASSIDGGTTEAFF
TRBV3-1	.	TRBJ2-1	.	TGTGCCAGCAGCCAAGATCCCCACAGGGGACTATACAATGAGCAGTTCTTC	CASSQDPHRGLYNEQFF
TRBV15	.	TRBJ2-1	.	TGTGCCACCAGCAGAGTGCTCTACAATGAGCAGTTCTTC	CATSRVLYNEQFF
TRBV6-2/TRBV6-3	few	TRBJ2-5	TRBD2	TGTGCCAGCAGGCCCACTAGCGGGAGGGCACAAGAGACCCAGTACTTC	CASRPTSGRAQETQYF
TRBV4-1	many	TRBJ2-7	.	TGCGCCAGCAGCCAAGTAGGGCTAGCGAACGAGCAGTACTTC	CASSQVGLANEQYF
TRBV3-1	few	TRBJ2-3	TRBD2	TGTGCCAGCAGCCCCCCTGGTCTAGCGGGAGATACGCAGTATTTT	CASSPPGLAGDTQYF
TRBV3-1	many	TRBJ2-7	.	TGTGCCAGCAGCCCTGGACAGTCCTACGAGCAGTACTTC	CASSPGQSYEQYF
TRBV5-1	many	TRBJ2-7	.	TGCGCCAGCAGCTTGGCGACCCGGGGGAGCCCCTACGAGCAGTACTTC	CASSLATRGSPYEQYF
TRBV12-3/TRBV12-4	many	TRBJ2-5	.	TGTGCCAGCAGTTTAAGGAGCAGTTGGGAGACCCAGTACTTC	CASSLRSSWETQYF
TRBV6-1	many	TRBJ1-5	TRBD1	TGTGCCAGCAGTGCTACAGGGGACAATCAGCCCCAGCATTTT	CASSATGDNQPQHF
TRBV27	.	TRBJ2-1	.	TGTGCCAGCAGTTTATCGGGACCGCTGAATGAGCAGTTCTTC	CASSLSGPLNEQFF
TRBV6-2/TRBV6-3	many	TRBJ2-1	TRBD2	TGTGCCAGCACCGGAGGAGGGACTAGCGGGAGGATCTACAATGAGCAGTTCTTC	CASTGGGTSGRIYNEQFF
TRBV10-3	many	TRBJ2-7	TRBD2	TGTGCCATCAGAGGGACTAGCGGGAGGACTGATGAGCAGTACTTC	CAIRGTSGRTDEQYF
TRBV6-1	few	TRBJ2-2	.	TGTGCCAGCAGAGCCGACAGAACCGGGGAGCTGTTTTTT	CASRADRTGELFF
TRBV27	many	TRBJ2-7	TRBD2	TGTGCCAGCGCCAGCGGGAGTGCCTACGAGCAGTACTTC	CASASGSAYEQYF
TRBV20-1	many	TRBJ2-7	.	TGCAGTGTCAGCCTAGCGCCCACCTACGAGCAGTACTTC	CSVSLAPTYEQYF
TRBV20-1	many	TRBJ2-7	TRBD2	TGCAGTGGAACGGGACTAGCGGGCACTAACGAGCAGTACTTC	CSGTGLAGTNEQYF
TRBV7-9	.	TRBJ1-2	.	TGTGCCAGCAGCCCTAGGAGCCCAAGGGGTAGTCAGAACTATGGCTACACCTTC	CASSPRSPRGSQNYGYTF
TRBV28	many	TRBJ2-3	TRBD2	TGTGCCAGCAGATCGCACGGGACTAGCGGGAGTCCAGATACGCAGTATTTT	CASRSHGTSGSPDTQYF
TRBV15	.	TRBJ2-6	.	TGTGCCACCAGCAGAGTGAACTCTGGGGCCAACGTCCTGACTTTC	CATSRVNSGANVLTF
TRBV18	many	TRBJ1-1	.	TGTGCCAGCTCACCACTCGGGGGGATTGGGGCTGAAGCTTTCTTT	CASSPLGGIGAEAFF
TRBV20-1	few	TRBJ2-7	TRBD1	TGCAGTGCTAGAGTCACAGGGGGGATTTACGAGCAGTACTTC	CSARVTGGIYEQYF
TRBV19	.	TRBJ2-2	.	TGTGCCAGTAGTATATTCGAGTTCGGGGAGCTGTTTTTT	CASSIFEFGELFF
TRBV24-1	few	TRBJ2-1	TRBD2	TGTGCCACCAATGATTTGGGGGCAGCTAGCGGGGGAAGCTCCTACAATGAGCAGTTCTTC	CATNDLGAASGGSSYNEQFF
TRBV7-2	many	TRBJ2-7	.	TGTGCCAGCAGCCCAGCGACGGGGAAATACGAGCAGTACTTC	CASSPATGKYEQYF
TRBV20-1	.	TRBJ2-7	.	TGCAGTACTAGGGGCAGCCTCTCCTACGGGCAGTACTTC	CSTRGSLSYGQYF
TRBV3-1	.	TRBJ2-3	TRBD2	TGTGCCAGCAGCCAATATGCGGCTAGCGGGAGGGAGGCAGATACGCAGTATTTT	CASSQYAASGREADTQYF
TRBV29-1	few	TRBJ1-2	.	TGCAGCGTTGAAGGCCTAGGACAGCCCTATGGCTACACCTTC	CSVEGLGQPYGYTF
TRBV5-1	many	TRBJ2-7	TRBD1	TGCGCCAGCAGCTATCCCGGGACAGGGGATTTCGAGCAGTACTTC	CASSYPGTGDFEQYF
TRBV20-1	many	TRBJ2-7	TRBD1	TGCAGTGCTAGGGACAGGACCACGGGGAGATACGAGCAGTACTTC	CSARDRTTGRYEQYF
TRBV20-1	few	TRBJ2-3	.	TGCAGTGCCCCCGTATTTAATCGGGAGATATTAACAGATACGCAGTATTTT	CSAPVFNREILTDTQYF
TRBV5-1	.	TRBJ2-2	TRBD1	TGCGCCAGCTGGCGGACAGGGGGATATGGAAAGTACACCGGGGAGCTGTTTTTT	CASWRTGGYGKYTGELFF
TRBV28	.	TRBJ1-5	.	TGTGCCAGCAGTTTTGGGCAAATTAGCAATCAGCCCCAGCATTTT	CASSFGQISNQPQHF
TRBV25-1	.	TRBJ2-7	TRBD2	TGTGCCAGCAGTGAATACGAGGGAGGGAGGTACGAGCAGTACTTC	CASSEYEGGRYEQYF
TRBV5-5	many	TRBJ2-2	.	TGTGCCAGCAGCTCGACTCCTACCGGGGAGCTGTTTTTT	CASSSTPTGELFF
TRBV7-6	many	TRBJ2-7	TRBD1	TGTGCCAGCAGCACCACGGACAGGGGGGACTACGAGCAGTACTTC	CASSTTDRGDYEQYF
TRBV7-2	many	TRBJ1-2	.	TGTGCCAGCAGCCCAACGGACCGTTATGGCTACACCTTC	CASSPTDRYGYTF